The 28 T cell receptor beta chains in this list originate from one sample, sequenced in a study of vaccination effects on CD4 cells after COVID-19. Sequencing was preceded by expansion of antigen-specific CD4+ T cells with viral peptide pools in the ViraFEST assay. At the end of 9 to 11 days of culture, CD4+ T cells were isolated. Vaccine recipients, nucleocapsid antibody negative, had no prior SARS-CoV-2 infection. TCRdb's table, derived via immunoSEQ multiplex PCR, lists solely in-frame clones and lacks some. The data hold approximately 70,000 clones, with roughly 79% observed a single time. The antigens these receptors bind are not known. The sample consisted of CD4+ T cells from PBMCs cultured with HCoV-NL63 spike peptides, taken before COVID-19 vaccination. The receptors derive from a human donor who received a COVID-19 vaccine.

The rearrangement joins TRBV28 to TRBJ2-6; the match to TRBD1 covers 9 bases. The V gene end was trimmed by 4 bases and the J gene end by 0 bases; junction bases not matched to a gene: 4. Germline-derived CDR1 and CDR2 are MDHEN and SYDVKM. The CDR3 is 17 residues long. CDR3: CASSWTGVASGANVLTF. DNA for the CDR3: TGTGCCAGCAGTTGGACAGGGGTAGCCTCTGGGGCCAACGTCCTGACTTTC.

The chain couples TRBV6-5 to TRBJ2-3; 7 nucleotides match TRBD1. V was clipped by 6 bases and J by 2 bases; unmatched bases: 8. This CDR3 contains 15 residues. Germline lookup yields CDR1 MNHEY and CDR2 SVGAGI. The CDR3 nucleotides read TGTGCCAGCAGGGGACAGTCCCGCGACACAGATACGCAGTATTTT. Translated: CASRGQSRDTDTQYF.

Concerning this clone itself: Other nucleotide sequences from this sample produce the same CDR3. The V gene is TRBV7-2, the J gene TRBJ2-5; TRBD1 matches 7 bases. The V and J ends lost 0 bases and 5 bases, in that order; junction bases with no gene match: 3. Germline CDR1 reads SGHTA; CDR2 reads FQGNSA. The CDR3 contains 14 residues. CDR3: CASSLAGGKETQYF. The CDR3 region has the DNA TGTGCCAGCAGCTTAGCAGGGGGCAAGGAGACCCAGTACTTC.

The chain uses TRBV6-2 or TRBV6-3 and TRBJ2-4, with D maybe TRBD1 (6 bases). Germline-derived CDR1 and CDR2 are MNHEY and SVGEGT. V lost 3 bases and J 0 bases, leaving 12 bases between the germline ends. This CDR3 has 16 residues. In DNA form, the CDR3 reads TGTGCCAGCAGTTATGCCGGACAGCTAGCCAAAAACATTCAGTACTTC. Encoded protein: CASSYAGQLAKNIQYF.

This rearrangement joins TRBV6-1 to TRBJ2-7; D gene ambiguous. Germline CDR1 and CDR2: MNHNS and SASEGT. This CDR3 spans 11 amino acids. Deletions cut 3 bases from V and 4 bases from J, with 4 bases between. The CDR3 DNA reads TGTGCCAGCAGTGAGTGGTACGAGCAGTACGTC. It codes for CASSEWYEQYV.

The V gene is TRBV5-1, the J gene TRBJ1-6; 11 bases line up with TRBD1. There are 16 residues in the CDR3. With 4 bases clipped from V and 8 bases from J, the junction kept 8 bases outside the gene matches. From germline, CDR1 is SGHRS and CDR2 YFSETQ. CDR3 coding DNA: TGCGCCAGCAGCCGGGGGGGGACAGGGGGTGATTCACCCCTCCACTTT. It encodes CASSRGGTGGDSPLHF.

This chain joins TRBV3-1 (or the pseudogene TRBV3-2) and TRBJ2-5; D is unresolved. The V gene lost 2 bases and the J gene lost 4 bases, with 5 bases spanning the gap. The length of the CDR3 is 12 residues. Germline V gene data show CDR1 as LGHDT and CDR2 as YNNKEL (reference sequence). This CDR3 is CASSQQRETQYF. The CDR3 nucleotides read TGTGCCAGCAGCCAACAGAGAGAGACCCAGTACTTC.

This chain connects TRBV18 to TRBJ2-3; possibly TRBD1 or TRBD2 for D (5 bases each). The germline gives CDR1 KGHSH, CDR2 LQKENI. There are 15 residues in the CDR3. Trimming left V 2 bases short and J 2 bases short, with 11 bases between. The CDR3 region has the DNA TGTGCCAGCTCACCAGTCCCAGGGACCACAGATACGCAGTATTTT. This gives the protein CASSPVPGTTDTQYF.

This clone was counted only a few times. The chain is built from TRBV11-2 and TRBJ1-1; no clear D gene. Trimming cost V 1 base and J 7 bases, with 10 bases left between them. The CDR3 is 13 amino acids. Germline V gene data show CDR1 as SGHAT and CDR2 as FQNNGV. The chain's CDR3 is CASSLGRLYEAFF. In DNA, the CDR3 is TGTGCCAGCAGCTTAGGACGGCTTTATGAAGCTTTCTTT.

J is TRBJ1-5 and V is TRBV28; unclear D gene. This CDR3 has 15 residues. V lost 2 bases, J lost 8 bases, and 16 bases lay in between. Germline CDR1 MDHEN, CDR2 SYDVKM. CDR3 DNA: TGTGCCAGCAGTTTACTTCCCATCCCCGAGGAGCCCCAGCATTTT. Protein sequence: CASSLLPIPEEPQHF. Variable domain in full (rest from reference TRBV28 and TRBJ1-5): DVKVTQSSRYLVKRTGEKVFLECVQDMDHENMFWYRQDPGLGLRLIYFSYDVKMKEKGDIPEGYSVSREKKERFSLILESASTNQTSMYLCASSLLPIPEEPQHFGDGTRLSIL.

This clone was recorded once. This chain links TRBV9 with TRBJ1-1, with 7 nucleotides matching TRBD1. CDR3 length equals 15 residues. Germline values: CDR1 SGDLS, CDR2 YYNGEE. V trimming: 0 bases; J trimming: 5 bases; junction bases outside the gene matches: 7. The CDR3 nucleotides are TGTGCCAGCAGCGTAGGTACAGGGGCGGGGACTGAAGCTTTCTTT. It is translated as CASSVGTGAGTEAFF.

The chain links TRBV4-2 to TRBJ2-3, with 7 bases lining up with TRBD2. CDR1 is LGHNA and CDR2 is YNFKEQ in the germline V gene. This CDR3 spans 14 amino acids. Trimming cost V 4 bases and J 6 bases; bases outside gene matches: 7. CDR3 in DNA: TGTGCCAGCAGCCCACGGGAGGCGGTGGATACGCAGTATTTT. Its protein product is CASSPREAVDTQYF.

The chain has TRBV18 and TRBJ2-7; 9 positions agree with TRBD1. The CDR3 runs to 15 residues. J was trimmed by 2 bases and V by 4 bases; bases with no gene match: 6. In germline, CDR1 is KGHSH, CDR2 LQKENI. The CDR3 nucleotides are TGTGCCAGCTCACAGGGACAGGGCCCAACCTACGAGCAGTACGTC. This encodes CASSQGQGPTYEQYV.

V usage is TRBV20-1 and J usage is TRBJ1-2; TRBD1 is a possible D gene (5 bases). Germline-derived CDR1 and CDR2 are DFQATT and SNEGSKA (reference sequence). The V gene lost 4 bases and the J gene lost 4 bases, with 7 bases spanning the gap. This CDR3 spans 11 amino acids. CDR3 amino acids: CSATGPYGYTF. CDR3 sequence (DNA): TGCAGTGCTACAGGGCCCTATGGCTACACCTTC.

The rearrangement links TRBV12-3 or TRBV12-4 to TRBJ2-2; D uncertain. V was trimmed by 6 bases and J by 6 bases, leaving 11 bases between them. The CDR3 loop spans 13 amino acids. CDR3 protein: CASRPAGPGELFF. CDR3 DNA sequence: TGTGCCAGCAGGCCAGCAGGTCCCGGGGAGCTGTTTTTT.

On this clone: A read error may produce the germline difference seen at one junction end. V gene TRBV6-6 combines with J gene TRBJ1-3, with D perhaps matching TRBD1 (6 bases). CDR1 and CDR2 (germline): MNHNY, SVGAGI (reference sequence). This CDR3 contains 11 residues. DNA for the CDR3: TGCGCGGGAGGGGGTGGAAACACCATATATTTT. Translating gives CAGGGGNTIYF.

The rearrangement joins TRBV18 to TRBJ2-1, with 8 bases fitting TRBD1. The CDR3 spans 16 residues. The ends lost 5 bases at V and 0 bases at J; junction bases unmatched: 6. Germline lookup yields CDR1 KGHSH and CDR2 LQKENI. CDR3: CASSLHTGGSYNEQFF. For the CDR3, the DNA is TGTGCCAGCTCATTACACACAGGGGGCTCCTACAATGAGCAGTTCTTC.

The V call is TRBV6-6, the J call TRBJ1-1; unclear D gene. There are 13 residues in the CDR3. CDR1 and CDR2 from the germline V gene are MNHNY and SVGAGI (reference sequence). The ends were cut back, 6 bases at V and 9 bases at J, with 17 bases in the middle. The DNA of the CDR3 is TGTGCCAGCAGCATCTCGGACCCCGATCAAGCTTTCTTT. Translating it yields CASSISDPDQAFF.

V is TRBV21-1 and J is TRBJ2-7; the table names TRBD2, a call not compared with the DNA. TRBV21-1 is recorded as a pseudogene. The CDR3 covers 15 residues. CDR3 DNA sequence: TGTGCCAGCAGCAAGGTAGCGGGTTACTCCTACGAGCAGTACGTC. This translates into CASSKVAGYSYEQYV.

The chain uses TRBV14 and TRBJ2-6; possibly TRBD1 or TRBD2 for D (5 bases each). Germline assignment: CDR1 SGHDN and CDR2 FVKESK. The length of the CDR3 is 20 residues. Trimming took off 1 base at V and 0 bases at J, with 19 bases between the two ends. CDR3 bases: TGTGCCAGCAGCCAAGTAGATCAGTGGGGACGCCTCTCTGGGGCCAACGTCCTGACTTTC. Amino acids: CASSQVDQWGRLSGANVLTF.

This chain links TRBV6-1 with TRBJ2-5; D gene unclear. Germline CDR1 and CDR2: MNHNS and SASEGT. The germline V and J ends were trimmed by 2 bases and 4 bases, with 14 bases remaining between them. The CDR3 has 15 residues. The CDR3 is CASSESGRVRETQYF. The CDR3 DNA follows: TGTGCCAGCAGTGAATCAGGAAGGGTGCGAGAGACCCAGTACTTC.

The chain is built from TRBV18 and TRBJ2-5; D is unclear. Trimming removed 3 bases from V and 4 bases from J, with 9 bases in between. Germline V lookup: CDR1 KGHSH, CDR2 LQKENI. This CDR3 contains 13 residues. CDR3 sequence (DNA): TGTGCCAGCTCACCCCCTACGGGAGAGACCCAGTACTTC. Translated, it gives CASSPPTGETQYF.

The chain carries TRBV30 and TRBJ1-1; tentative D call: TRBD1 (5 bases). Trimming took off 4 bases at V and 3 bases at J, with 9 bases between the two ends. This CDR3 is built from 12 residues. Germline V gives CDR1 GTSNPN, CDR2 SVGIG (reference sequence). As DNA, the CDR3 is TGTGCCTGGAAAGGGGCGTACACTGAAGCTTTCTTT. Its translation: CAWKGAYTEAFF.

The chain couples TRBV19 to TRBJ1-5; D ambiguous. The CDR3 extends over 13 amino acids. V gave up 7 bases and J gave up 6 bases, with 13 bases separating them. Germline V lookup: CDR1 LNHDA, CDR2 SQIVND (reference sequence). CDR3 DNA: TGTGCCAGTACCACGACTCGGCCTCAGCCCCAGCATTTT. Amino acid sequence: CASTTTRPQPQHF.

The CDR3 DNA follows: TGCGCCAGCACCCGAGGACAGGGGACTCTCAACTATGGCTACACCTTC. As protein: CASTRGQGTLNYGYTF. V usage is TRBV5-1 and J usage is TRBJ1-2; 9 bases match TRBD1. The CDR3 spans 16 residues. With 6 bases clipped from V and 2 bases from J, the junction kept 11 bases outside the gene matches. CDR1 is SGHRS, CDR2 YFSETQ, per germline. The complete variable domain, with remaining parts taken from reference TRBV5-1 and TRBJ1-2, reads KAGVTQTPRYLIKTRGQQVTLSCSPISGHRSVSWYQQTPGQGLQFLFEYFSETQRNKGNFPGRFSGRQFSNSRSEMNVSTLELGDSALYLCASTRGQGTLNYGYTFGSGTRLTVV.

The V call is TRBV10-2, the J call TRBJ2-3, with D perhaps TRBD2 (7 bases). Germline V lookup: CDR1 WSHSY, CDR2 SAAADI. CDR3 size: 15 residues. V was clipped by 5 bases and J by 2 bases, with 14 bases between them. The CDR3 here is CASSPDGGATDTQYF. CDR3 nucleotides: TGCGCCAGCAGTCCCGATGGGGGGGCCACAGATACGCAGTATTTT.

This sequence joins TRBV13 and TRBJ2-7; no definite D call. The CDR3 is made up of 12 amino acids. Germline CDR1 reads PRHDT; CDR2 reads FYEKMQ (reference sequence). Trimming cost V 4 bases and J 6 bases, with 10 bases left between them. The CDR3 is CASSSILTEQYV. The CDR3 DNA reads TGTGCCAGCAGCTCTATCCTTACCGAGCAGTACGTC.

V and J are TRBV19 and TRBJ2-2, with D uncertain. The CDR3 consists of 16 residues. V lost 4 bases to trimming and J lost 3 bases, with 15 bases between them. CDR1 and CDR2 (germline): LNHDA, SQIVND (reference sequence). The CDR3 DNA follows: TGTGCCAGTAGTACGCGCCGTTACGAGGACACCGGGGAGCTGTTTTTT. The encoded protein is CASSTRRYEDTGELFF.